A selection of T cell receptor beta chains follows, all from one sample in a study of blood T cell repertoires in COVID-19. Profiling relied on immunoSEQ multiplex PCR, and the TCRdb table lists in-frame clones only, not all of them. The top ten clones hold around 25% of a sample with about 92,000 clones, roughly 72% of them seen once. Material: peripheral blood. The origin of the receptors is a woman aged 55-69 years in a cohort sampled during active or convalescent COVID-19. Both conserved end residues are part of each CDR3. Fields, in order: CDR3 protein, CDR3 DNA, D gene, V gene, clone size, J gene. A D gene is named only where the DNA matches it firmly. Some rows mark clone size as missing; the rest say once, few, many or name a class of expanded clone.

cdr3_aa: CASSRQGAGQETQYF
cdr3_nt: TGTGCCAGCAGTAGACAGGGGGCAGGACAAGAGACCCAGTACTTC
d_call: TRBD1
v_call: TRBV27
clone_size: NA
j_call: TRBJ2-5

cdr3_aa: CASSHISNIQETQYF
cdr3_nt: TGTGCCAGTAGTCACATCTCGAACATCCAAGAGACCCAGTACTTC
d_call: NA
v_call: TRBV19
clone_size: NA
j_call: TRBJ2-5

cdr3_aa: CASSSRQGKPGANVLTF
cdr3_nt: TGTGCCAGCAGTTCCCGACAGGGTAAGCCTGGGGCCAACGTCCTGACTTTC
d_call: TRBD1
v_call: TRBV27
clone_size: NA
j_call: TRBJ2-6

cdr3_aa: CASSSRGQGRTQETQYF
cdr3_nt: TGTGCCAGCAGCTCTAGGGGACAGGGGAGGACCCAAGAGACCCAGTACTTC
d_call: TRBD1
v_call: TRBV7-8
clone_size: NA
j_call: TRBJ2-5

cdr3_aa: CASSRDMNTEAFF
cdr3_nt: TGTGCCAGCAGTCGAGATATGAACACTGAAGCTTTCTTT
d_call: NA
v_call: TRBV2
clone_size: NA
j_call: TRBJ1-1

cdr3_aa: CASSIIAGRSYNEQFF
cdr3_nt: TGTGCCAGTAGTATAATAGCGGGGAGGTCCTACAATGAGCAGTTCTTC
d_call: TRBD2
v_call: TRBV19
clone_size: NA
j_call: TRBJ2-1

cdr3_aa: CASTTIGGAYNEQFF
cdr3_nt: TGTGCCAGTACCACAATAGGGGGCGCCTACAATGAGCAGTTCTTC
d_call: TRBD1
v_call: TRBV19
clone_size: NA
j_call: TRBJ2-1

cdr3_aa: CASSAEAGSYEQYF
cdr3_nt: TGTGCCAGCAGCGCCGAGGCAGGGTCCTACGAGCAGTACTTC
d_call: NA
v_call: TRBV6-4
clone_size: NA
j_call: TRBJ2-7

cdr3_aa: CASTTPGGPKEKLFF
cdr3_nt: TGTGCCAGCACCACGCCAGGGGGCCCCAAGGAAAAACTGTTTTTT
d_call: TRBD1
v_call: TRBV28
clone_size: NA
j_call: TRBJ1-4

cdr3_aa: CASSIRGYNEQFF
cdr3_nt: TGTGCCAGTAGTATAAGGGGGTACAATGAGCAGTTCTTC
d_call: NA
v_call: TRBV19
clone_size: NA
j_call: TRBJ2-1

cdr3_aa: CASSSQGYEQYF
cdr3_nt: TGTGCCAGCAGCTCACAGGGTTACGAGCAGTACTTC
d_call: NA
v_call: TRBV3-1/TRBV3-2
clone_size: few
j_call: TRBJ2-7

cdr3_aa: CAWSPAGGVPSGNTIYF
cdr3_nt: TGTGCCTGGAGCCCGGCCGGGGGGGTCCCCTCTGGAAACACCATATATTTT
d_call: NA
v_call: TRBV30
clone_size: NA
j_call: TRBJ1-3

cdr3_aa: CASSLLGQGFEKLFF
cdr3_nt: TGTGCCAGCAGCTTACTGGGACAGGGATTCGAAAAACTGTTTTTT
d_call: TRBD1
v_call: TRBV7-9
clone_size: few
j_call: TRBJ1-4

cdr3_aa: CASSLRPPTSSSSYEQYF
cdr3_nt: TGTGCCAGCAGCCTCCGCCCCCCAACTAGTTCGAGCTCCTACGAGCAGTACTTC
d_call: NA
v_call: TRBV4-2
clone_size: NA
j_call: TRBJ2-7

cdr3_aa: CASSLASGARTVKQFF
cdr3_nt: TGTGCCAGCAGCTTAGCAAGCGGGGCAAGAACGGTTAAGCAGTTCTTC
d_call: TRBD2
v_call: TRBV7-6
clone_size: NA
j_call: TRBJ2-1

cdr3_aa: CASSFQQGELFF
cdr3_nt: TGTGCCAGCAGTTTCCAACAGGGAGAACTGTTTTTT
d_call: NA
v_call: TRBV12-3/TRBV12-4
clone_size: NA
j_call: TRBJ1-4

cdr3_aa: CASSPWRSYGYTF
cdr3_nt: TGTGCCAGCAGCCCCTGGAGGTCTTATGGCTACACCTTC
d_call: NA
v_call: TRBV3-1/TRBV3-2
clone_size: NA
j_call: TRBJ1-2

cdr3_aa: CATSSQGYQPQHF
cdr3_nt: TGTGCCACCAGCAGCCAGGGGTATCAGCCCCAGCATTTT
d_call: NA
v_call: TRBV15
clone_size: NA
j_call: TRBJ1-5

cdr3_aa: CASSLPGTANTEAFF
cdr3_nt: TGTGCCAGCAGTCTGCCGGGGACAGCAAACACTGAAGCTTTCTTT
d_call: TRBD1
v_call: TRBV5-4
clone_size: NA
j_call: TRBJ1-1

cdr3_aa: CASSSNRGTGELFF
cdr3_nt: TGTGCCAGCAGCTCAAATCGGGGGACCGGGGAGCTGTTTTTT
d_call: NA
v_call: TRBV11-2
clone_size: NA
j_call: TRBJ2-2

cdr3_aa: CASSANRQGLTTEAFF
cdr3_nt: TGTGCCAGCAGCGCCAACCGACAGGGACTGACGACTGAAGCTTTCTTT
d_call: TRBD1
v_call: TRBV9
clone_size: NA
j_call: TRBJ1-1

cdr3_aa: CASSLDRGWGNTIYF
cdr3_nt: TGCGCCAGCAGCTTGGATCGGGGTTGGGGAAACACCATATATTTT
d_call: NA
v_call: TRBV5-1
clone_size: few
j_call: TRBJ1-3

cdr3_aa: CASSLWRDRGTHNYGYTF
cdr3_nt: TGTGCCAGCAGCTTATGGAGGGACAGGGGAACCCATAACTATGGCTACACCTTC
d_call: TRBD1
v_call: TRBV7-9
clone_size: NA
j_call: TRBJ1-2

cdr3_aa: CASGTTGTGGREQYF
cdr3_nt: TGTGCCAGCGGCACTACCGGGACAGGGGGTCGCGAGCAGTACTTC
d_call: TRBD1
v_call: TRBV6-5
clone_size: NA
j_call: TRBJ2-7

cdr3_aa: CASSLEQIQISPLYF
cdr3_nt: TGTGCCAGCAGCTTGGAGCAGATTCAGATATCCCCGCTGTACTTC
d_call: NA
v_call: TRBV7-3
clone_size: NA
j_call: TRBJ2-7

cdr3_aa: CASSALSGYGYTF
cdr3_nt: TGTGCCAGCAGCGCACTGAGTGGCTATGGCTACACCTTC
d_call: NA
v_call: TRBV5-8
clone_size: NA
j_call: TRBJ1-2

cdr3_aa: CASSLSTLAGGHTDTQYF
cdr3_nt: TGTGCCAGCAGCTTATCTACTCTCGCGGGGGGACACACAGATACGCAGTATTTT
d_call: TRBD2
v_call: TRBV7-2
clone_size: NA
j_call: TRBJ2-3

cdr3_aa: CASSPGTSNTGELFF
cdr3_nt: TGTGCCAGCAGCCCTGGGACATCGAACACCGGGGAGCTGTTTTTT
d_call: NA
v_call: TRBV14
clone_size: few
j_call: TRBJ2-2

cdr3_aa: CASSFSGESSYNEQFF
cdr3_nt: TGTGCCAGCAGCTTTAGCGGGGAGAGCTCCTACAATGAGCAGTTCTTC
d_call: TRBD2
v_call: TRBV7-2
clone_size: NA
j_call: TRBJ2-1

cdr3_aa: CASGGLRNTEAFF
cdr3_nt: TGTGCCAGCGGGGGACTGAGGAACACTGAAGCTTTCTTT
d_call: NA
v_call: TRBV6-5
clone_size: NA
j_call: TRBJ1-1

cdr3_aa: CATSRDITDNQPQHF
cdr3_nt: TGTGCCACCAGCAGAGATATCACTGATAATCAGCCCCAGCATTTT
d_call: NA
v_call: TRBV15
clone_size: NA
j_call: TRBJ1-5

cdr3_aa: CASSPGTGRSYEQYF
cdr3_nt: TGTGCCAGCAGCCCAGGGACAGGACGCTCCTACGAGCAGTACTTC
d_call: TRBD1
v_call: TRBV9
clone_size: NA
j_call: TRBJ2-7

cdr3_aa: CASRGTLALTGYTF
cdr3_nt: TGTGCCAGCAGGGGGACACTGGCCCTTACTGGCTACACCTTC
d_call: NA
v_call: TRBV2
clone_size: NA
j_call: TRBJ1-2

cdr3_aa: CASTLTDIQETQYF
cdr3_nt: TGTGCCAGCACTTTGACAGACATCCAAGAGACCCAGTACTTC
d_call: NA
v_call: TRBV2
clone_size: once
j_call: TRBJ2-5

cdr3_aa: CASRRDRAPYEQYF
cdr3_nt: TGTGCCAGCAGGCGGGACAGGGCCCCCTACGAGCAGTACTTC
d_call: TRBD1
v_call: TRBV6-5
clone_size: NA
j_call: TRBJ2-7

cdr3_aa: CASSPQGAYEQYF
cdr3_nt: TGTGCCAGCTCACCTCAGGGGGCCTACGAGCAGTACTTC
d_call: TRBD1
v_call: TRBV18
clone_size: NA
j_call: TRBJ2-7